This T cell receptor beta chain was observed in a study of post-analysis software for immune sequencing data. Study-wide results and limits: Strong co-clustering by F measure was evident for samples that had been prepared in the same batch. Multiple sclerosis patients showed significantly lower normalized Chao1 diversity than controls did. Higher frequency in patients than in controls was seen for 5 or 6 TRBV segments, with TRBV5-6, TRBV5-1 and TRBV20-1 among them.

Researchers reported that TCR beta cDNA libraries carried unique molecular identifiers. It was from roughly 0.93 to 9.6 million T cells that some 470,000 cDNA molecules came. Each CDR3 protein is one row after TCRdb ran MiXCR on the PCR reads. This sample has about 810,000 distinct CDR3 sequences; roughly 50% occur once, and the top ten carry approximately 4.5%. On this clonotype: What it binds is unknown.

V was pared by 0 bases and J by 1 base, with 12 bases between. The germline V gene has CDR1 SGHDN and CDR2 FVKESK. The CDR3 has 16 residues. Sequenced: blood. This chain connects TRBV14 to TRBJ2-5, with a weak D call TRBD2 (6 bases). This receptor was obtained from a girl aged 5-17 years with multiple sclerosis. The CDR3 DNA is TGTGCCAGCAGCCAAGAGGTCGGCGGGGCCCAAGAGACCCAGTACTTC. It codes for CASSQEVGGAQETQYF. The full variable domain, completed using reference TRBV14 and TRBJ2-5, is EAGVTQFPSHSVIEKGQTVTLRCDPISGHDNLYWYRRVMGKEIKFLLHFVKESKQDESGMPNNRFLAERTGGTYSTLKVQPAELEDSGVYFCASSQEVGGAQETQYFGPGTRLLVL.